Following are 10 T cell receptor beta chains from one sample sequenced in a study of PD-1 blockade in classical Hodgkin lymphoma. Time point here: cycle 4 day 1 (C4D1), after less than 7 weeks of nivolumab. No patient escaped relapse after autologous stem cell transplantation, and brentuximab vedotin exposure varied. Sequencing used immunoSEQ multiplex PCR; TCRdb keeps in-frame clones, though not all of them. The sample holds around 40,000 clones, around 80% seen once. The sequences come from peripheral blood mononuclear cells (PBMCs), collected before the fourth cycle of nivolumab. Every receptor here comes from a human donor with classical Hodgkin lymphoma.

The chain has TRBV9 and TRBJ1-2; D may be TRBD1 (5 bases). This CDR3 spans 15 amino acids. V gave up 0 bases and J gave up 6 bases, with 15 bases separating them. CDR1 SGDLS and CDR2 YYNGEE come from the germline V gene. The CDR3 DNA reads as TGTGCCAGCAGCGTAGCCTTCGGGACCCTAGATGGCTACACCTTC. Protein: CASSVAFGTLDGYTF.

The V call is TRBV2, the J call TRBJ1-2; D gene uncertain. Trimming removed 3 bases from V and 8 bases from J, with 10 bases in between. Germline values: CDR1 SNHLY, CDR2 FYNNEI. The CDR3 length is 12 residues. The CDR3 reads CASSEWRRGYTF. Here the CDR3 DNA reads TGTGCCAGCAGTGAGTGGAGAAGAGGCTACACCTTC.

In DNA, the CDR3 is TGCGCCAGCAGCTTGGTAGGTCAAGGGGGTTATAATTCACCCCTCCACTTT. Translating it yields CASSLVGQGGYNSPLHF. The V gene is TRBV5-1, the J gene TRBJ1-6; D might be TRBD1 (6 bases). Germline V CDR1 and CDR2: SGHRS, YFSETQ. V was cut by 0 bases and J by 4 bases, with 14 bases left in between. The CDR3 sequence is 17 residues long.

This sequence joins TRBV28 and TRBJ1-4; D remains ambiguous. Germline loops: CDR1 MDHEN, CDR2 SYDVKM. Between the trimmed V and J ends, which lost 2 bases and 4 bases, there was a span of 11 bases. There are 15 residues in the CDR3. The CDR3 is CASSLIGVDNEKLFF. CDR3 coding DNA: TGTGCCAGCAGTTTAATCGGGGTGGATAATGAAAAACTGTTTTTT. The whole variable domain, filled in from reference TRBV28 and TRBJ1-4, reads DVKVTQSSRYLVKRTGEKVFLECVQDMDHENMFWYRQDPGLGLRLIYFSYDVKMKEKGDIPEGYSVSREKKERFSLILESASTNQTSMYLCASSLIGVDNEKLFFGSGTQLSVL.

V gene TRBV6-1 combines with J gene TRBJ2-1, with TRBD1 matching 7 bases. Germline assignment: CDR1 MNHNS and CDR2 SASEGT. The CDR3 totals 16 residues. Trimming removed 3 bases from V and 4 bases from J; junction bases left unmatched: 9. The CDR3 DNA follows: TGTGCCAGCAGTGAGCCACAGGGGTTGAGATACAATGAGCAGTTCTTC. It yields the protein CASSEPQGLRYNEQFF.

The sample holds a few counts of this clone. Germline and junction disagree at one end, which may indicate a read error. V and J are TRBV7-2 and TRBJ2-2; D might be TRBD1 (6 bases). CDR1 is SGHTA and CDR2 is FQGNSA in the germline V gene. The CDR3 has 13 amino acids. CDR3 region: CASSLAGAGELFF. CDR3 nucleotide sequence: TGTGCCAGCAGCCTAGCAGGGGCCGGGGAGCTGTTTTTT.

CDR3 DNA: TGTGCCATAACGGGGAGCCAACACAATGAGCAGTTCTTC. Its translation is CAITGSQHNEQFF. The rearrangement links TRBV10-3 to TRBJ2-1, with D tentatively TRBD2 (5 bases). Germline values: CDR1 ENHRY, CDR2 SYGVKD. Trimming left V 9 bases short and J 5 bases short, with 14 bases between. The CDR3 length is 13 residues.

This sequence joins TRBV4-3 and TRBJ1-2; D uncertain. CDR1 is LGHNA and CDR2 is YSLEER in the germline V gene. There are 16 residues in the CDR3. V was pared by 1 base and J by 0 bases, with 12 bases between. DNA for the CDR3: TGCGCCAGCAGCCAAGCGATTGAACCGACTAACTATGGCTACACCTTC. It specifies CASSQAIEPTNYGYTF.

V usage is TRBV19 and J usage is TRBJ2-5; weak D call: TRBD2 (7 bases). Trimming took 5 bases from V and 4 from J, leaving 20 bases between them. The CDR3 runs 16 residues. Germline lookup yields CDR1 LNHDA and CDR2 SQIVND (reference sequence). The CDR3 coding sequence is TGTGCCAGTAGTTTCCGGGGGAGGGGGTTCGGAGAGACCCAGTACTTC. Amino acids: CASSFRGRGFGETQYF. Full variable domain (missing parts from reference TRBV19 and TRBJ2-5): DGGITQSPKYLFRKEGQNVTLSCEQNLNHDAMYWYRQDPGQGLRLIYYSQIVNDFQKGDIAEGYSVSREKKESFPLTVTSAQKNPTAFYLCASSFRGRGFGETQYFGPGTRLLVL.

The J gene is TRBJ2-7, the V gene TRBV19, with D hard to call. The CDR3 covers 15 residues. The V end lost 1 base, the J end lost 0 bases, and 10 bases lay between the germline ends. CDR1 and CDR2 from the germline V gene are LNHDA and SQIVND (reference sequence). CDR3 sequence reads: CASSIGAGSSYEQYF. The CDR3 DNA is TGTGCCAGTAGTATAGGGGCAGGCAGCTCCTACGAGCAGTACTTC.